This is a list of T cell receptor beta chains from one sample in a study of blood T cell repertoires in COVID-19. Data came from immunoSEQ multiplex PCR; TCRdb stores just in-frame clones and leaves some out. The table has approximately 97,000 clones, approximately 78% seen once. Specimen: peripheral blood. Source of these receptors: a man aged 55 to 70 with active or convalescent COVID-19. CDR3s include the opening cysteine and the closing phenylalanine or tryptophan. The D gene is left open where the match is weak. Clone size, where shown, is once, few, many, or a class for clones that have expanded.

j_call clone_size cdr3_length v_call d_call cdr3_aa cdr3_nt
TRBJ1-1 NA 15 TRBV19 NA CASSMVSGIATEAFF TGTGCCAGTAGTATGGTATCCGGGATCGCCACTGAAGCTTTCTTT
TRBJ2-5 NA 15 TRBV7-9 NA CASSITTGRGETQYF TGTGCCAGCAGCATCACCACAGGGAGAGGAGAGACCCAGTACTTC
TRBJ2-7 NA 13 TRBV10-1 NA CASSEGRDYEQYF TGCGCCAGCAGTGAGGGCAGGGACTACGAGCAGTACTTC
TRBJ1-4 NA 16 TRBV14 NA CASSQEIVPGTSKLFF TGTGCCAGCAGCCAAGAAATCGTTCCCGGGACATCAAAACTGTTTTTT
TRBJ2-3 NA 13 TRBV10-2 TRBD1 CASSGQATDTQYF TGCGCCAGCTCAGGACAGGCCACAGATACGCAGTATTTT
TRBJ1-5 NA 14 TRBV11-2 TRBD1 CASSLDRRHWPQHF TGTGCCAGCAGCTTGGACAGGAGACATTGGCCCCAGCATTTT
TRBJ1-2 NA 13 TRBV2 TRBD1 CAGGQGALYGYTF TGTGCCGGAGGACAGGGAGCCCTCTATGGCTACACCTTC
TRBJ2-7 NA 15 TRBV6-1 TRBD1 CASSEPGTGRDEQYF TGTGCCAGCAGTGAACCCGGGACAGGGAGGGACGAGCAGTACTTC
TRBJ2-1 NA 15 TRBV5-1 NA CASSLSGTAGYEQFF TGCGCCAGCAGCTTGAGCGGAACCGCGGGCTATGAGCAGTTCTTC
TRBJ2-1 NA 16 TRBV11-2 TRBD2 CASSPRGTSFGGEQFF TGTGCCAGCAGCCCCCGTGGGACTAGCTTCGGGGGTGAGCAGTTCTTC
TRBJ2-5 NA 13 TRBV2 TRBD2 CARSSGVQETQYF TGTGCTAGGTCTAGCGGGGTCCAAGAGACCCAGTACTTC
TRBJ2-3 NA 17 TRBV7-8 NA CASSPTDPGGSTDTQYF TGTGCCAGCAGCCCCACGGACCCCGGGGGTAGCACAGATACGCAGTATTTT
TRBJ1-4 NA 14 TRBV9 NA CASSSEGRSEKLFF TGTGCCAGCAGCTCGGAAGGGAGGAGTGAAAAACTGTTTTTT
TRBJ2-2 NA 15 TRBV6-2/TRBV6-3 TRBD2 CASSRLAPNTGELFF TGTGCCAGCAGCCGACTAGCCCCGAACACCGGGGAGCTGTTTTTT
TRBJ1-1 NA 12 TRBV12-3/TRBV12-4 NA CASSFPGTEAFF TGTGCCAGCAGTTTTCCGGGCACTGAAGCTTTCTTT
TRBJ2-7 NA 15 TRBV15 NA CATSRDPAAADEQYF TGTGCCACCAGCAGAGATCCCGCGGCGGCGGACGAGCAGTACTTC
TRBJ1-2 NA 14 TRBV29-1 NA CSVDILGGPYGYTF TGCAGCGTTGATATCCTAGGGGGTCCCTATGGCTACACCTTC
TRBJ2-6 NA 17 TRBV5-1 TRBD1 CASSLEGQVTGANVLTF TGCGCCAGCAGCCTGGAAGGACAGGTGACTGGGGCCAACGTCCTGACTTTC
TRBJ2-4 NA 17 TRBV18 TRBD2 CASSRELAGVVENIQYF TGTGCCAGCTCACGAGAGCTAGCGGGAGTAGTTGAAAACATTCAGTACTTC
TRBJ1-5 NA 16 TRBV2 TRBD1 CASSEADRAYNQPQHF TGTGCCAGCAGTGAAGCGGACAGGGCTTACAATCAGCCCCAGCATTTT
TRBJ1-2 NA 16 TRBV5-4 TRBD1 CASSQQGQGRWRGYTF TGTGCCAGCAGCCAGCAGGGACAGGGAAGGTGGCGGGGCTACACCTTC
TRBJ1-1 NA 13 TRBV9 NA CASSRQMNTEAFF TGTGCCAGCAGCCGACAGATGAACACTGAAGCTTTCTTT
TRBJ1-1 NA 13 TRBV6-5 NA CASRSQMNTEAFF TGTGCCAGCAGGTCCCAGATGAACACTGAAGCTTTCTTT
TRBJ2-4 NA 15 TRBV19 TRBD2 CASGAAGVAKNIQYF TGTGCCAGTGGGGCGGCGGGGGTAGCCAAAAACATTCAGTACTTC
TRBJ1-1 NA 13 TRBV19 TRBD1 CASSIDRTGVAFF TGTGCCAGTAGTATAGATCGGACAGGGGTGGCTTTCTTT
TRBJ2-1 NA 16 TRBV18 TRBD2 CASSPFSGTSYNEQFF TGTGCCAGCTCACCCTTTAGCGGGACCTCCTACAATGAGCAGTTCTTC
TRBJ1-1 NA 13 TRBV11-3 NA CASSLAENTEAFF TGTGCCAGCAGCTTGGCGGAGAACACTGAAGCTTTCTTT
TRBJ2-7 NA 16 TRBV11-2 NA CASSAGAGKGHYEQYF TGTGCCAGCAGCGCCGGGGCGGGGAAAGGGCACTACGAGCAGTACTTC
TRBJ2-2 NA 14 TRBV11-2 NA CASSLVGGAGELFF TGTGCCAGCAGCTTAGTCGGGGGAGCCGGGGAGCTGTTTTTT
TRBJ1-4 once 13 TRBV28 TRBD1 CASRTGFNEKLFF TGTGCCAGCCGGACAGGGTTTAATGAAAAACTGTTTTTT
TRBJ1-1 NA 13 TRBV27 NA CASSLWAYTEAFF TGTGCCAGCAGTTTATGGGCCTACACTGAAGCTTTCTTT
TRBJ2-1 NA 16 TRBV9 TRBD2 CASSVASGRFLDEQFF TGTGCCAGCAGCGTAGCTAGCGGGAGGTTTCTCGATGAGCAGTTCTTC
TRBJ1-3 NA 14 TRBV3-1/TRBV3-2 NA CASSPGAGRNTIYF TGTGCCAGCAGCCCGGGAGCCGGCAGGAACACCATATATTTT
TRBJ2-6 NA 16 TRBV24-1 NA CTTTRGHPSGANVLTF TGTACCACCACCCGCGGACATCCCTCTGGGGCCAACGTCCTGACTTTC
TRBJ1-4 NA 14 TRBV5-4 NA CASSSPGGEEKLFF TGTGCCAGCAGCTCACCGGGGGGCGAGGAAAAACTGTTTTTT
TRBJ1-1 NA 16 TRBV18 NA CASSPPMAGVNTEAFF TGTGCCAGCTCACCCCCCATGGCAGGGGTGAACACTGAAGCTTTCTTT
TRBJ2-1 NA 16 TRBV24-1 NA CATSDSGTFSYNEQFF TGTGCCACCAGTGACTCCGGGACTTTCTCCTACAATGAGCAGTTCTTC
TRBJ1-2 NA 16 TRBV5-1 TRBD1 CASSDGQGETNYGYTF TGCGCCAGCAGCGACGGACAGGGAGAAACTAACTATGGCTACACCTTC
TRBJ1-1 NA 15 TRBV2 NA CASKFGEMMNTEAFF TGTGCCAGCAAGTTCGGGGAAATGATGAACACTGAAGCTTTCTTT
TRBJ2-3 many 16 TRBV2 NA CASSEGSGTNQDTQYF TGTGCCAGCAGTGAAGGCAGTGGGACAAATCAAGATACGCAGTATTTT
TRBJ1-2 NA 13 TRBV6-5 NA CASAQGHYYGYTF TGTGCCAGCGCACAGGGACATTACTATGGCTACACCTTC
TRBJ2-7 few 13 TRBV30 TRBD1 CAWSRGLSYEQYF TGTGCCTGGAGTAGGGGGCTTTCCTACGAGCAGTACTTC
TRBJ1-5 NA 12 TRBV28 NA CASKTGNQPQHF TGTGCCAGCAAAACAGGCAATCAGCCCCAGCATTTT
TRBJ1-2 NA 16 TRBV6-2/TRBV6-3 NA CASSYSNPKGNYGYTF TGTGCCAGCAGTTACTCTAACCCAAAGGGGAACTATGGCTACACCTTC
TRBJ2-3 many 14 TRBV7-6 TRBD1 CASAPTGGTDTQYF TGTGCCAGCGCCCCGACAGGGGGGACAGATACGCAGTATTTT
TRBJ1-1 once 15 TRBV7-8 NA CASSSTTAMNTEAFF TGTGCCAGCAGCTCTACGACAGCTATGAACACTGAAGCTTTCTTT
TRBJ1-2 NA 15 TRBV4-3 NA CASSQDLEDHYGYTF TGCGCCAGCAGCCAAGATTTGGAGGATCACTATGGCTACACCTTC
TRBJ1-5 NA 17 TRBV15 NA CATSRGGGGKANQPQHF TGTGCCACCAGCAGAGGCGGGGGAGGGAAGGCCAATCAGCCCCAGCATTTT
TRBJ1-1 NA 16 TRBV24-1 TRBD1 CATSDNLPGQGAKAFF TGTGCCACCAGTGACAACCTTCCGGGACAGGGGGCGAAAGCTTTCTTT
TRBJ2-5 NA 16 TRBV4-1 NA CASSQDLRGSGETQYF TGCGCCAGCAGCCAAGATCTTAGAGGGAGTGGGGAGACCCAGTACTTC
TRBJ2-1 NA 17 TRBV11-3 TRBD2 CASSLEPGLGRRNEQFF TGTGCCAGCAGCTTAGAACCGGGACTAGGGAGACGGAATGAGCAGTTCTTC
TRBJ2-2 NA 13 TRBV19 NA CASTRAINGELFF TGTGCCAGTACCAGGGCTATTAACGGGGAGCTGTTTTTT
TRBJ1-6 NA 15 TRBV6-1 TRBD1 CASTLLGTGNSPLHF TGTGCCAGCACCCTCCTCGGGACAGGGAATTCACCCCTCCACTTT
TRBJ2-5 once 16 TRBV18 TRBD2 CASSPGTRSLGETQYF TGTGCCAGCTCACCAGGGACTAGAAGCTTGGGCGAGACCCAGTACTTC